The following is a T cell receptor beta chain sequence with its context. TCRdb's copy holds only in-frame clones and misses some; the assay was immunoSEQ multiplex PCR. The data hold some 77,000 clones, with just over 90% observed a single time. The CDR3 is made up of 17 amino acids. V shed 4 bases and J shed 2 bases, with 19 bases lying between them. The germline CDR1 and CDR2 sequences are SGHDT and YYEEEE. This specimen comes from a study of T cell changes during pregnancy in multiple sclerosis. This clonotype was obtained from a female donor with multiple sclerosis, enrolled in a pregnancy study. Sequenced here: CD4+ T cells from peripheral blood mononuclear cells, sampled before pregnancy. The chain joins TRBV5-6 to TRBJ1-5; possibly TRBD1 for D (5 bases). DNA for the CDR3: TGTGCCAGCAGCCGTGGAGGGGTAGGGGTGGGCAATCAGCCCCAGCATTTT. Its translation: CASSRGGVGVGNQPQHF.